These T cell receptor beta chains were read from a single sample in a study of blood T cell repertoires in COVID-19. The table came from immunoSEQ multiplex PCR; TCRdb's copy has only in-frame clones and leaves some out. The table lists approximately 500,000 clones, 88% of them singletons. What was sequenced was PBMCs or T cells enriched from blood (not recorded which). The receptors here all came from a woman in her thirties or forties who had recovered from COVID-19. Each CDR3 is given with its conserved first and last residue. The D gene is left open where the match is weak. The size of a clone is reported for some rows only, either as once, few or many, or as a class for expanded clones.

size	D	V	J	CDR3	DNA
.	TRBD1	TRBV2	TRBJ1-1	CASDDRGQTEAFF	TGTGCCAGCGATGACAGGGGGCAAACTGAAGCTTTCTTT
.	.	TRBV6-2/TRBV6-3	TRBJ2-2	CASSPRQGRYFGGTGELFF	TGTGCCAGCAGTCCGCGACAGGGAAGATATTTCGGGGGCACCGGGGAGCTGTTTTTT
.	TRBD2	TRBV29-1	TRBJ2-5	CSVQLAGRGQETQYF	TGCAGCGTTCAACTAGCGGGTCGAGGGCAAGAGACCCAGTACTTC
.	.	TRBV21-1	TRBJ1-2	CASYKALGGTARGRYGYTF	TGTGCCAGCTACAAGGCCCTTGGGGGGACAGCAAGAGGTCGCTATGGCTACACCTTC
.	TRBD1	TRBV7-2	TRBJ1-2	CASSSGQYGYTF	TGTGCCAGCAGCTCGGGACAGTATGGCTACACCTTC
once	.	TRBV5-8	TRBJ2-3	CASSLNPASTDTQYF	TGTGCCAGCAGCTTGAACCCAGCGAGCACAGATACGCAGTATTTT
.	.	TRBV4-3	TRBJ2-1	CASSQAYRVYNEQFF	TGCGCCAGCAGCCAGGCCTACAGGGTCTACAATGAGCAGTTCTTC
once	TRBD2	TRBV11-3	TRBJ2-3	CASSSLTSGRCQGTQYF	TGTGCCAGCAGCTCCCTGACTAGCGGGAGATGTCAAGGTACGCAGTATTTT
.	.	TRBV19	TRBJ1-5	CASTDSYSNQPQHF	TGTGCCAGTACCGACAGCTATAGCAATCAGCCCCAGCATTTT
.	TRBD1	TRBV6-5	TRBJ1-4	CASRNKGANEKLFF	TGTGCCAGCAGAAATAAGGGGGCGAATGAAAAACTGTTTTTT
.	.	TRBV2	TRBJ1-3	CASSRQLPYSGNTIYF	TGTGCCAGCAGTCGACAGCTGCCCTACTCTGGAAACACCATATATTTT
.	TRBD2	TRBV2	TRBJ2-1	CASSTRLAGGSNEQFF	TGTGCCAGCAGTACTCGACTAGCGGGAGGGTCCAATGAGCAGTTCTTC
.	.	TRBV11-2	TRBJ1-2	CASSESVTGLEGYTF	TGTGCCAGCAGCGAGTCAGTAACAGGCCTCGAGGGCTACACCTTC
.	.	TRBV7-2	TRBJ1-5	CASSNYLNQPQHF	TGTGCCAGCAGTAATTACCTAAATCAGCCCCAGCATTTT
.	.	TRBV6-4	TRBJ1-5	CASSEKDKYSNQPQHF	TGTGCCAGCAGTGAGAAAGACAAGTATAGCAATCAGCCCCAGCATTTT
.	.	TRBV9	TRBJ1-2	CASRAGPNYGYTF	TGTGCCAGCAGGGCGGGGCCCAACTATGGCTACACCTTC
once	TRBD1	TRBV7-2	TRBJ1-2	CASSKPAGTGIKYGYTF	TGTGCCAGCAGCAAACCCGCCGGGACAGGGATTAAATATGGCTACACCTTC
.	TRBD1	TRBV11-3	TRBJ2-7	CASRLQGNSIYEQYF	TGTGCCAGCAGGCTACAGGGGAACAGTATCTACGAGCAGTACTTC
.	TRBD1	TRBV27	TRBJ2-1	CASSLSAGTGSYNEQFF	TGTGCCAGCAGTTTATCGGCCGGGACAGGGTCCTACAATGAGCAGTTCTTC
once	TRBD1	TRBV27	TRBJ1-4	CASSFRGPPEKLFF	TGTGCCAGCAGTTTTAGGGGGCCACCTGAAAAACTGTTTTTT
.	TRBD1	TRBV29-1	TRBJ1-2	CSVGQGAGYGYTF	TGCAGCGTAGGACAGGGGGCTGGCTATGGCTACACCTTC
.	.	TRBV4-3	TRBJ2-7	CASSPEGYFYEQYF	TGCGCCAGCAGCCCGGAGGGGTATTTCTACGAGCAGTACTTC
.	TRBD2	TRBV5-1	TRBJ2-3	CASKTQTSGAAAGTQYF	TGCGCCAGCAAAACTCAGACTAGCGGGGCCGCCGCGGGGACGCAGTATTTT
few	.	TRBV18	TRBJ2-1	CASASRGKSSYNEQFF	TGTGCCAGCGCGTCCAGGGGCAAAAGCTCCTACAATGAGCAGTTCTTC
.	TRBD2	TRBV28	TRBJ2-7	CASSPGGGGWGEQYF	TGTGCCAGCAGTCCCGGGGGGGGCGGTTGGGGCGAGCAGTACTTC
.	TRBD2	TRBV7-9	TRBJ2-1	CASSSTSGNEQFF	TGTGCCAGCAGCTCGACTAGCGGGAATGAGCAGTTCTTC
few	.	TRBV4-1	TRBJ1-2	CASSQDRANYGYTF	TGCGCCAGCAGCCAAGATCGGGCTAACTATGGCTACACCTTC
.	.	TRBV27	TRBJ1-2	CASSETGQSYGYTF	TGTGCCAGCTCCGAAACCGGACAGTCCTATGGCTACACCTTC
few	.	TRBV5-4	TRBJ1-6	CASSLLLGKNSPLHF	TGTGCCAGCAGCTTGTTGCTAGGAAAGAATTCACCCCTCCACTTT
.	.	TRBV4-2	TRBJ1-2	CASSQVSGTNYGYTF	TGTGCCAGCAGCCAAGTTTCGGGGACTAACTATGGCTACACCTTC
few	TRBD1	TRBV6-2/TRBV6-3	TRBJ1-1	CASSIFGTASATEAFF	TGTGCCAGCAGTATATTCGGGACAGCGTCGGCAACTGAAGCTTTCTTT
once	.	TRBV27	TRBJ1-5	CDKNGSNQPQHF	TGTGATAAGAACGGTAGCAATCAGCCCCAGCATTTT
once	TRBD1	TRBV29-1	TRBJ1-2	CSVMGTGSMSGYTF	TGCAGCGTGATGGGGACAGGGAGTATGAGTGGCTACACCTTC
.	TRBD1	TRBV7-2	TRBJ2-5	CASSGRQGQETQYF	TGTGCCAGCAGCGGCAGACAGGGCCAAGAGACCCAGTACTTC
.	.	TRBV7-2	TRBJ2-1	CASSLVASARALSNEQFF	TGTGCCAGCAGCTTAGTAGCGTCGGCGCGAGCGTTGTCGAATGAGCAGTTCTTC
.	TRBD2	TRBV24-1	TRBJ2-1	CATSGGLAGGMGDNEQFF	TGTGCCACCAGCGGGGGGCTAGCGGGAGGCATGGGGGACAATGAGCAGTTCTTC
once	.	TRBV10-3	TRBJ1-1	CATLYWPERTEAFF	TGTGCCACCTTATACTGGCCGGAGAGGACTGAAGCTTTCTTT
once	.	TRBV19	TRBJ1-4	CASSPRSDTPTNEKLFF	TGTGCCAGTAGCCCGCGTTCAGACACTCCAACTAATGAAAAACTGTTTTTT
.	.	TRBV29-1	TRBJ1-2	CSVGKDIYYGYTF	TGCAGCGTTGGAAAGGACATCTACTATGGCTACACCTTC
.	.	TRBV10-2	TRBJ2-7	CASSELLTGEQYF	TGCGCCAGCAGTGAGCTTCTAACAGGCGAGCAGTACTTC
.	.	TRBV13	TRBJ2-7	CASSLGLGLLGDKLYEQYF	TGTGCCAGCAGCTTAGGTCTGGGGCTCCTCGGAGACAAGCTATACGAGCAGTACTTC
.	.	TRBV11-2	TRBJ1-1	CASSLDRVDTEAFF	TGTGCCAGCAGCTTAGACAGGGTCGACACTGAAGCTTTCTTT
.	.	TRBV3-1/TRBV3-2	TRBJ2-2	CASSQEEGGLTGELFF	TGTGCCAGCAGCCAAGAGGAGGGGGGGTTAACCGGGGAGCTGTTTTTT
few	TRBD1	TRBV5-1	TRBJ2-7	CASSPRGQGGEQYF	TGCGCCAGCAGCCCTCGGGGACAGGGCGGCGAGCAGTACTTC
once	.	TRBV5-6	TRBJ1-1	CASSSVQGSLTEAFF	TGTGCCAGCAGCTCAGTACAGGGATCTTTAACTGAAGCTTTCTTT
few	TRBD2	TRBV18	TRBJ2-2	CASSPRLAELTGELFF	TGTGCCAGCTCCCCAAGACTAGCGGAGCTCACCGGGGAGCTGTTTTTT
.	TRBD2	TRBV4-2	TRBJ2-7	CASSQAPTSLNSYEQYF	TGTGCCAGCAGCCAAGCCCCGACTAGCCTTAACTCCTACGAGCAGTACTTC
.	.	TRBV27	TRBJ2-1	CASSWNTPAGYNEQFF	TGTGCCAGCAGTTGGAACACACCAGCGGGCTACAATGAGCAGTTCTTC
.	.	TRBV4-1	TRBJ1-4	CASSQEPGVEEKLFF	TGCGCCAGCAGCCAAGAACCCGGGGTGGAAGAAAAACTGTTTTTT
.	.	TRBV30	TRBJ2-7	CAWRRLQANEQYF	TGTGCCTGGAGACGTTTACAGGCGAACGAGCAGTACTTC
.	TRBD1	TRBV11-2	TRBJ2-5	CASSLTRDRGSETQYF	TGTGCCAGCAGCCTTACTCGGGACAGGGGGAGCGAGACCCAGTACTTC
.	.	TRBV18	TRBJ1-4	CASSDSLATNEKLFF	TGTGCCAGCTCGGACAGCCTTGCAACTAATGAAAAACTGTTTTTT
.	TRBD2	TRBV27	TRBJ2-5	CASSSGTTIRHRKTQYF	TGTGCCAGCAGTTCCGGGACTACTATTCGACATAGGAAGACCCAGTACTTC
.	.	TRBV19	TRBJ1-1	CASSIGRVDTEAFF	TGTGCCAGTAGTATAGGCAGGGTCGACACTGAAGCTTTCTTT
.	TRBD2	TRBV4-1	TRBJ2-1	CASSQGPPGREGPNEQFF	TGCGCCAGCAGCCAAGGCCCCCCAGGGCGGGAGGGCCCTAATGAGCAGTTCTTC
.	TRBD2	TRBV19	TRBJ2-1	CASNGGRADVLNEQFF	TGTGCCAGTAACGGCGGGAGGGCCGATGTTTTGAATGAGCAGTTCTTC
.	TRBD1	TRBV3-1/TRBV3-2	TRBJ1-1	CASSPSDRANTEAFF	TGTGCCAGCAGCCCATCGGACAGGGCGAACACTGAAGCTTTCTTT
.	.	TRBV6-5	TRBJ1-5	CASSFGRANQPQHF	TGTGCCAGCAGTTTTGGCAGGGCCAATCAGCCCCAGCATTTT
once	.	TRBV7-9	TRBJ1-1	CASSLAQGSRNTEAFF	TGTGCCAGCAGCTTAGCGCAGGGCTCCCGGAACACTGAAGCTTTCTTT
few	.	TRBV27	TRBJ1-5	CASRGGLGQPQHF	TGTGCCAGCAGGGGGGGTTTGGGACAGCCCCAGCATTTT